The 32 T cell receptor beta chains in this list originate from one sample, sequenced in a study of control samples from healthy donors and cancer patients. Generated by immunoSEQ multiplex PCR, the TCRdb table keeps only in-frame clones and is missing some. The table lists fewer than 85,000 clones, 91% of them singletons, with less than 20% in the top ten. The sample taken for sequencing was blood. The receptors were sampled from a man younger than 45 in good health.

This chain connects TRBV6-5 to TRBJ2-7; tentatively, D is TRBD1 (6 bases). The CDR3 covers 14 residues. Trimming took off 6 bases at V and 0 bases at J, with 12 bases between the two ends. Per germline, CDR1 MNHEY and CDR2 SVGAGI. The CDR3: CASRQGYSSYEQYF. The DNA for the CDR3 is TGTGCCAGCAGACAGGGTTATAGCTCCTACGAGCAGTACTTC.

This clone was detected a few times. CDR3 DNA: TGCGCCAGCAGCCAAGAAGGACAGGGGGGGAATTCACCCCTCCACTTT. This gives the protein CASSQEGQGGNSPLHF. This chain connects TRBV4-1 to TRBJ1-6; 10 nucleotides agree with TRBD1. Germline V gene sequence: CDR1 MGHRA, CDR2 YSYEKL. The CDR3 runs to 16 residues. V lost 0 bases to trimming and J lost 7 bases; unmatched junction nucleotides: 3.

V usage is TRBV7-8 and J usage is TRBJ1-2; TRBD1 is a possible D gene (5 bases). The CDR3 is 16 amino acids. Germline CDR1 is SGHVS and CDR2 is FQNEAQ. The germline V and J ends were trimmed by 1 base and 6 bases, with 18 bases remaining between them. In DNA form, the CDR3 reads TGTGCCAGCAGCTTAGGGACAATTGGCCCGTTGGATGGCTACACCTTC. Residues: CASSLGTIGPLDGYTF.

The chain links TRBV3-1 (or the pseudogene TRBV3-2) to TRBJ1-5; the D gene is possibly TRBD1 (6 bases). Per the germline V gene, CDR1 is LGHDT and CDR2 is YNNKEL (reference sequence). V shed 0 bases and J shed 2 bases, with 14 bases lying between them. CDR3 length: 17 residues. The CDR3 nucleotides read TGTGCCAGCAGCCAAGAAGATCTTCGACAGGGCAATCAGCCCCAGCATTTT. Encoded protein: CASSQEDLRQGNQPQHF.

The chain links TRBV24-1 to TRBJ2-1; TRBD2 agrees at 7 bases. Germline V gives CDR1 KGHDR, CDR2 SFDVKD. V dropped 9 bases and J dropped 2; count of bases not matched to a gene: 9. This CDR3 comprises 15 residues. CDR3 sequence: CATGRGEAPYNEQFF. The DNA of the CDR3 is TGTGCCACCGGTCGGGGGGAGGCCCCCTACAATGAGCAGTTCTTC.

The chain employs TRBV7-9 and TRBJ1-5, with 10 bases fitting TRBD1. The V segment lost 6 bases and the J segment 2 bases; nucleotides outside the gene matches: 4. Per germline, CDR1 SEHNR and CDR2 FQNEAQ (reference sequence). This CDR3 is built from 15 residues. The CDR3 DNA reads as TGTGCCAGCAGTCCCGGGACAGGGGGCAATCAGCCCCAGCATTTT. It encodes CASSPGTGGNQPQHF.

This rearrangement joins TRBV5-1 to TRBJ1-3, with TRBD1 identical over 7 bases. With 2 bases clipped from V and 4 bases from J, the junction kept 3 bases outside the gene matches. CDR1 SGHRS and CDR2 YFSETQ come from the germline V gene. The CDR3 runs to 14 residues. CDR3 protein: CASSFGTAGNTIYF. In DNA, the CDR3 is TGCGCCAGCAGCTTTGGGACAGCCGGAAACACCATATATTTT.

The V gene is TRBV4-1, the J gene TRBJ1-6; D may be TRBD1 (5 bases). The V and J ends lost 3 bases and 2 bases respectively, with 14 bases between them. The CDR3 has 17 amino acids. Germline assignment: CDR1 MGHRA and CDR2 YSYEKL. Here the CDR3 reads CASSQVAVRAYNSPLHF. The DNA of the CDR3 is TGCGCCAGCAGCCAGGTCGCCGTCAGGGCCTATAATTCACCCCTCCACTTT.

The count of this clone is one. This chain uses TRBV7-2 with TRBJ2-1; the D is unclear. This CDR3 has 15 residues. The germline V gene encodes CDR1 SGHTA and CDR2 FQGNSA. V was shortened by 5 bases and J by 0 bases, with 11 bases between the two germline ends. Here the CDR3 reads CASSPQSLSYNEQFF. The CDR3 DNA reads as TGTGCCAGCAGCCCTCAGTCCCTCTCCTACAATGAGCAGTTCTTC.

The V gene is TRBV20-1, the J gene TRBJ2-7; D call uncertain. The germline V gene has CDR1 DFQATT and CDR2 SNEGSKA (reference sequence). Trimming stripped 6 bases from V and 1 base from J, with 16 bases between. The CDR3 consists of 14 residues. The CDR3 here is CSASRVDESYEQYF. In DNA, the CDR3 is TGCAGTGCCAGTCGGGTAGACGAGTCCTACGAGCAGTACTTC.

The rearrangement links TRBV12-3 or TRBV12-4 to TRBJ2-3, with unresolved D. The CDR3 length is 13 residues. V lost 3 bases and J 6 bases, leaving 10 bases between the germline ends. CDR3 coding DNA: TGTGCCAGCAGTTTGGGCTCAGTGGATACGCAGTATTTT. Amino acid sequence: CASSLGSVDTQYF.

V is TRBV5-1 and J is TRBJ2-5; 8 positions match TRBD2. Germline V gene lookup returns CDR1 SGHRS and CDR2 YFSETQ. Trimming at V came to 3 bases and at J to 2 bases, leaving 6 bases not matched to a gene. The CDR3 contains 15 residues. In DNA, the CDR3 is TGCGCCAGCAGCTCTGGCGGGGGGCGACAAGAGACCCAGTACTTC. Protein: CASSSGGGRQETQYF.

The chain carries TRBV4-1 and TRBJ2-1, with TRBD1 matching 7 bases. From germline, CDR1 is MGHRA and CDR2 YSYEKL. V gave up 3 bases and J gave up 4 bases; unmatched junction bases: 6. The CDR3 has 15 amino acids. The CDR3 DNA reads TGCGCCAGCAGCCAGGGGACAGTATTATACAATGAGCAGTTCTTC. It encodes CASSQGTVLYNEQFF.

This chain connects TRBV27 to TRBJ2-3, with D perhaps TRBD2 (6 bases). In germline, CDR1 is MNHEY, CDR2 SMNVEV (reference sequence). CDR3 length equals 19 residues. Between the trimmed V and J ends, which lost 3 bases and 2 bases, there was a span of 24 bases. The CDR3 DNA reads TGTGCCAGCAGTTTTTCCCTTAGAATAGCGGATATCCTCACAGATACGCAGTATTTT. Protein product: CASSFSLRIADILTDTQYF.

The rearrangement joins TRBV5-6 to TRBJ2-7, with TRBD1 as a possible D gene (6 bases). V lost 4 bases to trimming and J lost 5 bases, with 10 bases between them. The CDR3 covers 12 residues. Germline loops: CDR1 SGHDT, CDR2 YYEEEE. CDR3 bases: TGTGCCAGCAGCCGGGACACACACGAGCAGTACTTC. Translation gives CASSRDTHEQYF. The full variable domain, with the rest looked up from reference TRBV5-6 and TRBJ2-7, is DAGVTQSPTHLIKTRGQQVTLRCSPKSGHDTVSWYQQALGQGPQFIFQYYEEEERQRGNFPDRFSGHQFPNYSSELNVNALLLGDSALYLCASSRDTHEQYFGPGTRLTVT.

This chain uses TRBV15 with TRBJ1-2, with D tentatively TRBD1 (5 bases). V lost 0 bases and J 8 bases, leaving 13 bases between the germline ends. The CDR3 length is 14 residues. The germline gives CDR1 LNHNV, CDR2 YYDKDF (reference sequence). The CDR3 DNA follows: TGTGCCACCAGCAGAGAGAACAGGTTGGAGGGCTACACCTTC. Its protein product is CATSRENRLEGYTF.

The chain couples TRBV13 to TRBJ1-1; D call uncertain. There are 10 residues in the CDR3. With 6 bases removed from V and 4 bases from J, the gap between germline ends came to 3 bases. CDR1 PRHDT and CDR2 FYEKMQ come from the germline V gene (reference sequence). This CDR3 is CASRGTEAFF. The CDR3 DNA reads as TGTGCCAGCAGGGGCACTGAAGCTTTCTTT.

The genes are TRBV15 and TRBJ2-1; TRBD2 agrees at 12 bases. The CDR3 extends over 16 amino acids. CDR1 and CDR2 from the germline V gene are LNHNV and YYDKDF (reference sequence). The junction had 6 bases not matched to a gene; V was cut back by 4 bases and J by 5 bases. The CDR3 loop reads CATSTLTSGSHNEQFF. In DNA form, the CDR3 reads TGTGCCACCAGCACTTTGACTAGCGGGAGCCACAATGAGCAGTTCTTC. Variable domain in full (rest from reference TRBV15 and TRBJ2-1): DAMVIQNPRYQVTQFGKPVTLSCSQTLNHNVMYWYQQKSSQAPKLLFHYYDKDFNNEADTPDNFQSRRPNTSFCFLDIRSPGLGDTAMYLCATSTLTSGSHNEQFFGPGTRLTVL.

With regard to this clone: At the DNA level, this CDR3 is encoded by other sequences in the same sample as well. The chain employs TRBV7-9 and TRBJ1-1; 9 bases line up with TRBD1. CDR1 is SEHNR and CDR2 is FQNEAQ in the germline V gene (reference sequence). After removal of 3 bases from V and 1 base from J, the junction contained 0 bases not matched to a gene. The CDR3 is 14 residues long. CDR3 sequence reads: CASSLGQGNTEAFF. In DNA, the CDR3 is TGTGCCAGCAGCTTGGGACAGGGGAACACTGAAGCTTTCTTT.

The rearrangement links TRBV28 to TRBJ1-2; 7 bases agree with TRBD1. Trimming at V came to 2 bases and at J to 6 bases, leaving 3 bases not matched to a gene. Germline-derived CDR1 and CDR2 are MDHEN and SYDVKM. This CDR3 is 13 amino acids long. CDR3 amino acids: CASSLIRGDGYTF. CDR3 bases: TGTGCCAGCAGTTTAATCAGGGGGGATGGCTACACCTTC.

This chain links TRBV2 with TRBJ2-1, with 9 bases identical to TRBD2. Losses at the gene ends were 2 bases for V and 2 bases for J; bases not matched to a gene: 4. Per germline, CDR1 SNHLY and CDR2 FYNNEI. This CDR3 comprises 16 residues. The CDR3 is CASSEPSGDTYNEQFF. CDR3 bases: TGTGCCAGCAGTGAACCTAGCGGGGATACCTACAATGAGCAGTTCTTC. The full variable domain, rest sourced from reference TRBV2 and TRBJ2-1, is EPEVTQTPSHQVTQMGQEVILRCVPISNHLYFYWYRQILGQKVEFLVSFYNNEISEKSEIFDDQFSVERPDGSNFTLKIRSTKLEDSAMYFCASSEPSGDTYNEQFFGPGTRLTVL.

J is TRBJ1-1 and V is TRBV7-6; D is unresolved. In germline, CDR1 is SGHVS, CDR2 FNYEAQ. The CDR3 extends over 13 amino acids. Trimming pared 5 bases from V and 4 bases from J, leaving 11 bases between. CDR3 protein: CASSPLLSTEAFF. The DNA of the CDR3 is TGTGCCAGCAGCCCCCTTTTGAGCACTGAAGCTTTCTTT.

V gene TRBV15 combines with J gene TRBJ2-1; D unresolved. V was cut by 9 bases and J by 0 bases, with 12 bases left in between. The CDR3 runs to 14 residues. Germline V gene lookup returns CDR1 LNHNV and CDR2 YYDKDF (reference sequence). The DNA for the CDR3 is TGTGCCACTTCGCCGGTCCTCTCCTACAATGAGCAGTTCTTC. It translates to CATSPVLSYNEQFF.

The chain carries TRBV5-4 and TRBJ1-1; D might be TRBD1 (5 bases). The CDR3 is made up of 14 amino acids. Deletions cut 4 bases from V and 0 bases from J, with 10 bases between. Germline values: CDR1 SGHNT, CDR2 YYREEE (reference sequence). CDR3 sequence (DNA): TGTGCCAGCAGCCCAGGGTTCATGAACACTGAAGCTTTCTTT. Amino acid sequence: CASSPGFMNTEAFF. The whole variable domain, filled in from reference TRBV5-4 and TRBJ1-1, reads ETGVTQSPTHLIKTRGQQVTLRCSSQSGHNTVSWYQQALGQGPQFIFQYYREEENGRGNFPPRFSGLQFPNYSSELNVNALELDDSALYLCASSPGFMNTEAFFGQGTRLTVV.

This chain joins TRBV11-3 and TRBJ2-2; D not resolved. The ends were cut back, 3 bases at V and 7 bases at J, with 9 bases in the middle. This CDR3 has 13 amino acids. The germline V gene encodes CDR1 SGHNT and CDR2 YENEEA. CDR3 region: CASSFTTIGELFF. The CDR3 DNA reads as TGTGCCAGCAGCTTTACAACGATCGGGGAGCTGTTTTTT.

The chain employs TRBV19 and TRBJ2-5, with 7 bases lining up with TRBD1. The CDR3 extends over 14 amino acids. J gave up 7 bases and V 4 bases, and 9 bases lay outside the gene matches. The V gene's germline CDR1 is LNHDA and CDR2 SQIVND (reference sequence). The CDR3 DNA follows: TGTGCCAGTAGTAGGGGACAGTCGGTGGGGACCCAGTACTTC. Its protein product is CASSRGQSVGTQYF. Variable domain in full (rest from reference TRBV19 and TRBJ2-5): DGGITQSPKYLFRKEGQNVTLSCEQNLNHDAMYWYRQDPGQGLRLIYYSQIVNDFQKGDIAEGYSVSREKKESFPLTVTSAQKNPTAFYLCASSRGQSVGTQYFGPGTRLLVL.

The CDR3 loop reads CASSRNDRAGETQYF. Written as DNA, the CDR3 is TGTGCCAGCAGCCGCAATGACAGGGCGGGCGAGACCCAGTACTTC. V gene TRBV14 combines with J gene TRBJ2-5; 7 bases map to TRBD1. Per germline, CDR1 SGHDN and CDR2 FVKESK. V lost 4 bases, J lost 5 bases, and 10 bases stayed unmatched. The CDR3 has 15 amino acids.

The count of this clone is one. The chain links TRBV30 to TRBJ1-4; 8 bases fit TRBD1. V trimming: 5 bases; J trimming: 0 bases; junction bases outside the gene matches: 8. Germline CDR1 GTSNPN, CDR2 SVGIG (reference sequence). The CDR3 consists of 16 residues. The CDR3 nucleotides are TGTGCCTGGGATACCGGACAGGGCACAACTAATGAAAAACTGTTTTTT. Its translation is CAWDTGQGTTNEKLFF.

The V gene is TRBV28, the J gene TRBJ2-6; the match to TRBD1 covers 7 bases. With V trimmed by 10 bases and J by 0 bases, 6 bases remained unmatched. The CDR3 is 15 residues long. Germline values: CDR1 MDHEN, CDR2 SYDVKM. The CDR3 spells CAIKAGGSGANVLTF. In DNA form, the CDR3 reads TGTGCCATCAAGGCAGGGGGCTCTGGGGCCAACGTCCTGACTTTC.

CDR3 amino acids: CASSPTPSGPGELFF. The CDR3 coding sequence is TGTGCCAGCAGTCCTACACCCTCGGGGCCCGGGGAGCTGTTTTTT. V usage is TRBV13 and J usage is TRBJ2-2; D could derive from TRBD1 or TRBD2 (5 bases each). Between the trimmed V and J ends, which lost 6 bases and 6 bases, there was a span of 17 bases. The CDR3 length is 15 residues. Germline assignment: CDR1 PRHDT and CDR2 FYEKMQ (reference sequence).

V and J are TRBV5-1 and TRBJ2-7; 8 nucleotides line up with TRBD2. The germline V gene has CDR1 SGHRS and CDR2 YFSETQ. The V and J ends lost 2 bases and 5 bases, in that order; junction bases with no gene match: 12. This CDR3 is built from 16 residues. The CDR3 DNA reads as TGCGCCAGCAGCTTATCCACCAGCGGGAGATCCCACGAGCAGTACTTC. Translation: CASSLSTSGRSHEQYF.

The V call is TRBV24-1, the J call TRBJ2-2, with D perhaps matching TRBD1 or TRBD2 (5 bases each). Trimming removed 4 bases at V and 6 bases at J, with 14 bases between. Germline CDR1 and CDR2: KGHDR and SFDVKD. This CDR3 comprises 15 residues. The CDR3 sequence: CATSDPGTVAGELFF. In nucleotides, the CDR3 is TGTGCCACCAGTGACCCCGGGACGGTCGCCGGGGAGCTGTTTTTT.